These 17 T cell receptor beta chains share one sample of origin, sequenced in a study of cytomegalovirus exposure and HLA in healthy donors. The study ran its PCR with 60 Vbeta and 13 Jbeta primers. This table comes from immunoSEQ multiplex PCR, and its TCRdb copy is limited to in-frame clones, with some not included. The sample has hundreds of thousands of clones, about 78% seen once. The specimen was PBMCs. The receptors derive from a male donor in good health and CMV-seronegative.

In this sample, this clone turned up once. The V and J genes are TRBV28 and TRBJ2-3, with a possible D match to TRBD1 (5 bases). V was pared by 2 bases and J by 7 bases, with 10 bases between. This CDR3 has 13 residues. Per the germline V gene, CDR1 is MDHEN and CDR2 is SYDVKM. The CDR3 nucleotides are TGTGCCAGCAGTTTAGACAGAAGCTATACGCAGTATTTT. Protein sequence: CASSLDRSYTQYF.

The chain is built from TRBV29-1 and TRBJ2-7; D gene unclear. The CDR3 totals 12 residues. CDR1 is SQVTM, CDR2 ANQGSEA, per germline. Trimming took off 5 bases at V and 7 bases at J, with 15 bases between the two ends. This CDR3 is CSVKLAANEQYF. CDR3 DNA: TGCAGCGTTAAGTTGGCGGCAAATGAGCAGTACTTC.

The chain carries TRBV6-6 and TRBJ2-3; 8 bases are shared with TRBD2. This CDR3 spans 16 amino acids. Per germline, CDR1 MNHNY and CDR2 SVGAGI (reference sequence). V shed 5 bases, J shed 7 bases, and the junction held 14 bases outside the gene matches. The DNA for the CDR3 is TGTGCCAGCAGTGTTTATTCCGGGACTAGAGGAAATACGCAGTATTTT. Residues: CASSVYSGTRGNTQYF.

This clone was detected a few times. The chain couples TRBV5-4 to TRBJ2-5, with TRBD2 as a possible D gene (5 bases). The germline V gene encodes CDR1 SGHNT and CDR2 YYREEE (reference sequence). The CDR3 spans 14 residues. The V and J ends lost 2 bases and 0 bases respectively, with 8 bases between them. CDR3 nucleotides: TGTGCCAGCAGCTTCGGGGTGTACCAAGAGACCCAGTACTTC. Its translation: CASSFGVYQETQYF.

V usage is TRBV7-3 and J usage is TRBJ1-3; D is uncertain. This CDR3 has 16 residues. The germline V and J ends were trimmed by 2 bases and 0 bases, with 11 bases remaining between them. The V gene's germline CDR1 is SGHTA and CDR2 FQGTGA. The CDR3 bases are TGTGCCAGCAGCTTAGGAGGGCCGAGCTCTGGAAACACCATATATTTT. Translation gives CASSLGGPSSGNTIYF. Together with reference TRBV7-3 and TRBJ1-3, the CDR3 gives the full variable domain: GAGVSQTPSNKVTEKGKYVELRCDPISGHTALYWYRQSLGQGPEFLIYFQGTGAADDSGLPNDRFFAVRPEGSVSTLKIQRTERGDSAVYLCASSLGGPSSGNTIYFGEGSWLTVV.

The gene calls are TRBV2 and TRBJ1-1, with D maybe TRBD1 (5 bases). Germline lookup yields CDR1 SNHLY and CDR2 FYNNEI. The CDR3 consists of 13 residues. V lost 3 bases and J 6 bases, leaving 11 bases between the germline ends. The CDR3 DNA reads as TGTGCCAGCAGTGACGGGGGGTTCGCTGAAGCTTTCTTT. Residues: CASSDGGFAEAFF.

The chain links TRBV9 to TRBJ1-4; D is ambiguous. V was trimmed by 0 bases and J by 4 bases, leaving 10 bases between them. The CDR3 is 15 residues long. CDR1 SGDLS and CDR2 YYNGEE come from the germline V gene. The CDR3 spells CASSVGGGFNEKLFF. The CDR3 DNA is TGTGCCAGCAGCGTAGGTGGCGGATTTAATGAAAAACTGTTTTTT.

This chain uses TRBV6-1 with TRBJ2-1; D is undetermined. Germline V gene lookup returns CDR1 MNHNS and CDR2 SASEGT. This CDR3 region has 13 residues. V was pared by 2 bases and J by 8 bases, with 10 bases between. The CDR3 sequence: CASSELIGYEQFF. The CDR3 bases are TGTGCCAGCAGTGAACTAATCGGTTATGAGCAGTTCTTC.

This chain links TRBV7-9 with TRBJ2-3; TRBD2 matches 14 bases. The V gene end was trimmed by 5 bases and the J gene end by 4 bases; junction bases not matched to a gene: 8. This CDR3 is built from 17 residues. CDR1 and CDR2 (germline): SEHNR, FQNEAQ (reference sequence). The CDR3 region is CASSGGGLAGDPDTQYF. In DNA form, the CDR3 reads TGTGCCAGCAGCGGGGGGGGACTAGCGGGAGACCCAGATACGCAGTATTTT.

The genes are TRBV1 and TRBJ2-5; TRBD2 is the table's D call, not checked against the DNA. TRBV1 is flagged as a pseudogene. There are 13 residues in the CDR3. In DNA form, the CDR3 reads TGCACCAGCAGCCAAGACGGGGATCGGACCCAGTACTTC. This translates into CTSSQDGDRTQYF.

This chain uses TRBV5-5 with TRBJ2-7; 10 bases match TRBD1. J lost 5 bases, V lost 5 bases, and 10 bases had no gene match. This CDR3 has 15 amino acids. Germline CDR1 and CDR2: SGHKS and YYEKEE (reference sequence). CDR3 residues: CASRHYNGTGDEQYF. The CDR3 nucleotides are TGTGCCAGCAGACATTACAACGGGACAGGGGACGAGCAGTACTTC.

The genes are TRBV5-1 and TRBJ2-5, with TRBD2 matching 11 bases. Germline V lookup: CDR1 SGHRS, CDR2 YFSETQ. The J segment lost 3 bases and the V segment lost 2 bases, leaving 0 bases of the junction unmatched. The CDR3 is 14 amino acids. The DNA of the CDR3 is TGCGCCAGCAGCTTACTAGCGGGAGAAGAGACCCAGTACTTC. It translates to CASSLLAGEETQYF.

The V gene is TRBV29-1, the J gene TRBJ2-1; 9 bases match TRBD2. The V gene's germline CDR1 is SQVTM and CDR2 ANQGSEA. Germline trimming cut 0 bases from V and 7 bases from J; bases unmatched to any gene: 4. The CDR3 has 14 amino acids. The CDR3 DNA reads as TGCAGCGTTGAAGATAGCGGGAGTAGGAATGAGCAGTTCTTC. Protein product: CSVEDSGSRNEQFF.

This sequence joins TRBV21-1 and TRBJ2-7; TRBD2 is taken as the D call from the table, unchecked against the DNA. TRBV21-1 is flagged as a pseudogene. This CDR3 region has 16 residues. Here the CDR3 DNA reads TGTGCCAGCAGCAAAGGGGTGGTAGCGGGGGGCTACGAGCAGTACTTC. This translates into CASSKGVVAGGYEQYF.

V usage is TRBV5-1 and J usage is TRBJ2-1, with TRBD1 as a possible D gene (7 bases). Germline V lookup: CDR1 SGHRS, CDR2 YFSETQ. The CDR3 is 18 residues long. Trimming took off 5 bases at V and 0 bases at J, with 21 bases between the two ends. CDR3 nucleotide sequence: TGCGCCAGCAGATCCAGGGGGGTACGGGGCTTCTCCTACAATGAGCAGTTCTTC. Translated: CASRSRGVRGFSYNEQFF.

The gene calls are TRBV5-1 and TRBJ2-2; 11 nucleotides agree with TRBD2. V shed 4 bases, J shed 1 base, and the junction held 3 bases outside the gene matches. Germline loops: CDR1 SGHRS, CDR2 YFSETQ. The CDR3 extends over 16 amino acids. CDR3 protein: CASSVTSGGNTGELFF. The DNA of the CDR3 is TGCGCCAGCAGCGTAACTAGCGGGGGGAACACCGGGGAGCTGTTTTTT.

The gene calls are TRBV14 and TRBJ2-7, with 9 bases fitting TRBD1. In germline, CDR1 is SGHDN, CDR2 FVKESK. The CDR3 is 15 amino acids. The V gene end was trimmed by 2 bases and the J gene end by 3 bases; junction bases not matched to a gene: 5. DNA for the CDR3: TGTGCCAGCAGCCAAATAGACAGGGGGGACTACGAGCAGTACTTC. Its protein is CASSQIDRGDYEQYF.